A selection of T cell receptor beta chains follows, all from one sample in a study of blood T cell repertoires in COVID-19. Generated by immunoSEQ multiplex PCR, the TCRdb table keeps only in-frame clones and is missing some. The sample lists about 38,000 clones, around 80% seen once, with 1.5% to 2% in the top ten. Specimen: peripheral blood. These receptors were taken from a man in his sixties with COVID-19, enrolled during active disease. Both conserved end residues are part of each CDR3. The D gene is left open where the match is weak. Size tells how often a clone was seen (once, few, many) or the class of an expanded clone, and some rows leave it out.

clone size	D gene	V gene	J gene	CDR3 protein	CDR3 DNA
NA	NA	TRBV7-5	TRBJ2-7	CVRSFPGLAGVIYEQYF	TGTGTCAGAAGCTTCCCCGGACTAGCGGGAGTTATATACGAGCAGTACTTC
NA	NA	TRBV15	TRBJ1-1	CATSRDRRSDEAFF	TGTGCCACCAGCAGAGATCGGAGGTCAGATGAAGCTTTCTTT
NA	TRBD1	TRBV7-2	TRBJ2-7	CASSYEGTGTYEQYF	TGTGCCAGCAGCTATGAGGGGACAGGGACCTACGAGCAGTACTTC
NA	NA	TRBV4-1	TRBJ2-3	CASSPEVPDTQYF	TGCGCCAGCAGCCCGGAGGTCCCAGATACGCAGTATTTT
NA	NA	TRBV30	TRBJ1-1	CAWRGSWTEAFF	TGTGCCTGGAGGGGGAGTTGGACTGAAGCTTTCTTT
once	NA	TRBV7-2	TRBJ2-5	CASSWRAGAETQYF	TGTGCCAGCAGCTGGCGTGCGGGGGCAGAGACCCAGTACTTC
NA	TRBD1	TRBV7-9	TRBJ1-1	CASNFLTGGNTEAFF	TGTGCCAGCAACTTCCTAACAGGGGGAAACACTGAAGCTTTCTTT
NA	NA	TRBV7-2	TRBJ1-1	CASSLQGRRTEAFF	TGTGCCAGCAGCTTACAGGGGCGTCGGACTGAAGCTTTCTTT
NA	NA	TRBV28	TRBJ1-2	CASSTGTLYGYTF	TGTGCCAGCAGCACCGGGACACTCTATGGCTACACCTTC
few	NA	TRBV6-5	TRBJ2-7	CASREGTLYEQYF	TGTGCCAGCAGAGAGGGAACCCTCTACGAGCAGTACTTC
NA	TRBD1	TRBV6-5	TRBJ2-2	CASSYLGTDRTGELFF	TGTGCCAGCAGTTACCTAGGGACAGACCGCACCGGGGAGCTGTTTTTT
NA	TRBD1	TRBV10-3	TRBJ2-7	CAISARQGAYEQYF	TGTGCCATCAGTGCGAGACAGGGCGCCTACGAGCAGTACTTC
NA	NA	TRBV19	TRBJ1-5	CASSILGGNQPQHF	TGTGCCAGTAGTATTTTGGGGGGGAATCAGCCCCAGCATTTT
NA	NA	TRBV6-5	TRBJ1-6	CASVETFSYNSPLHF	TGTGCCAGCGTGGAGACCTTCTCCTATAATTCACCCCTCCACTTT
NA	TRBD2	TRBV11-2	TRBJ2-1	CASSLGGITNTYNEQFF	TGTGCCAGCAGCTTGGGGGGGATCACCAACACCTACAATGAGCAGTTCTTC
NA	NA	TRBV3-1/TRBV3-2	TRBJ2-3	CASSPGTKSTDTQYF	TGTGCCAGCAGCCCCGGGACAAAGAGCACAGATACGCAGTATTTT
NA	TRBD1	TRBV5-1	TRBJ1-6	CASSLQGAGNSPLHF	TGCGCCAGCAGCTTGCAGGGGGCTGGGAATTCACCCCTCCACTTT
NA	TRBD1	TRBV9	TRBJ2-7	CASSVGQGIYEQYF	TGTGCCAGCAGCGTAGGACAGGGGATCTACGAGCAGTACTTC
NA	TRBD1	TRBV4-1	TRBJ2-3	CASSRARGSTDTQYF	TGCGCCAGCAGCCGAGCCAGGGGGAGCACAGATACGCAGTATTTT
NA	TRBD1	TRBV6-5	TRBJ1-5	CASSLDRGYQPQHF	TGTGCCAGCAGCCTGGACAGGGGGTACCAGCCCCAGCATTTT
NA	TRBD2	TRBV9	TRBJ2-5	CASSASLAGGPLETQYF	TGTGCCAGCAGCGCCTCTCTAGCGGGAGGGCCTCTTGAGACCCAGTACTTC
NA	NA	TRBV5-6	TRBJ1-3	CASSLGTPGNTIYF	TGTGCCAGCAGCTTGGGAACACCCGGAAACACCATATATTTT
NA	TRBD1	TRBV18	TRBJ2-2	CASSPPGQGAGELFF	TGTGCCAGCTCACCACCGGGACAGGGAGCCGGGGAGCTGTTTTTT
NA	TRBD1	TRBV3-1/TRBV3-2	TRBJ2-7	CASSQGTGEQSYEQYF	TGTGCCAGCAGCCAAGGGACAGGGGAGCAATCCTACGAGCAGTACTTC
NA	NA	TRBV5-6	TRBJ1-3	CASSLTGTPGNTIYF	TGTGCCAGCAGCTTGACGGGAACCCCTGGAAACACCATATATTTT
NA	NA	TRBV10-1	TRBJ2-1	CASSDPSAEYGASEQFF	TGCGCCAGCAGTGACCCTTCGGCGGAGTATGGAGCGAGTGAGCAGTTCTTC
NA	TRBD1	TRBV11-3	TRBJ2-7	CASSLDGQGTYEQYF	TGTGCCAGCAGCTTAGACGGACAGGGGACCTACGAGCAGTACTTC
NA	TRBD1	TRBV10-1	TRBJ2-1	CASSDRALGYNEQFF	TGCGCCAGCAGCGACAGGGCACTGGGGTACAATGAGCAGTTCTTC
NA	NA	TRBV2	TRBJ2-6	CASHQRGGSGANVLTF	TGTGCCAGCCACCAAAGAGGGGGCTCTGGGGCCAACGTCCTGACTTTC
NA	TRBD1	TRBV30	TRBJ1-5	CAWSGTGDRGPTLSNQPQHF	TGTGCCTGGAGTGGGACCGGGGACAGGGGGCCAACCCTTAGCAATCAGCCCCAGCATTTT
NA	NA	TRBV28	TRBJ1-5	CASSDDRYSNQPQHF	TGTGCCAGCAGTGACGACAGGTATAGCAATCAGCCCCAGCATTTT
NA	NA	TRBV9	TRBJ1-6	CASSVTGGNTYNSPLHF	TGTGCCAGCAGCGTAACGGGGGGAAACACCTATAATTCACCCCTCCACTTT
NA	NA	TRBV9	TRBJ2-2	CASSPRTASTGELFF	TGTGCCAGCAGCCCCCGGACAGCTTCCACCGGGGAGCTGTTTTTT
NA	NA	TRBV2	TRBJ1-2	CASSLAPLDGYTF	TGTGCCAGCAGTCTAGCCCCCCTCGATGGCTACACCTTC
few	NA	TRBV12-3/TRBV12-4	TRBJ2-1	CASSLAPEQFF	TGTGCCAGCAGTTTGGCCCCTGAGCAGTTCTTC
NA	TRBD1	TRBV24-1	TRBJ1-3	CATSPGTGSALSGNTIYF	TGTGCCACCAGTCCCGGGACAGGGTCCGCCCTCTCTGGAAACACCATATATTTT
NA	TRBD1	TRBV25-1	TRBJ1-3	CASSNTGGNGNTIYF	TGTGCCAGCAGTAACACAGGGGGCAATGGAAACACCATATATTTT
NA	NA	TRBV19	TRBJ1-2	CATQWVGSSYGYTF	TGTGCCACCCAATGGGTCGGGAGCTCCTATGGCTACACCTTC
NA	NA	TRBV4-3	TRBJ2-2	CASSPLTEGNTGELFF	TGCGCCAGCAGCCCCCTGACAGAAGGAAACACCGGGGAGCTGTTTTTT
NA	TRBD1	TRBV18	TRBJ2-7	CASSPPATGTNEQYF	TGTGCCAGCTCACCACCGGCGACAGGGACGAACGAGCAGTACTTC
NA	NA	TRBV19	TRBJ2-2	CASSFIAANTGELFF	TGTGCCAGTAGTTTCATAGCGGCGAACACCGGGGAGCTGTTTTTT
NA	NA	TRBV27	TRBJ1-1	CASSSFEERGVRNTEAFF	TGTGCCAGCAGTTCCTTCGAGGAAAGGGGTGTACGAAACACTGAAGCTTTCTTT
NA	NA	TRBV9	TRBJ1-2	CASSVEQKNYGYTF	TGTGCCAGCAGCGTGGAACAGAAGAACTATGGCTACACCTTC